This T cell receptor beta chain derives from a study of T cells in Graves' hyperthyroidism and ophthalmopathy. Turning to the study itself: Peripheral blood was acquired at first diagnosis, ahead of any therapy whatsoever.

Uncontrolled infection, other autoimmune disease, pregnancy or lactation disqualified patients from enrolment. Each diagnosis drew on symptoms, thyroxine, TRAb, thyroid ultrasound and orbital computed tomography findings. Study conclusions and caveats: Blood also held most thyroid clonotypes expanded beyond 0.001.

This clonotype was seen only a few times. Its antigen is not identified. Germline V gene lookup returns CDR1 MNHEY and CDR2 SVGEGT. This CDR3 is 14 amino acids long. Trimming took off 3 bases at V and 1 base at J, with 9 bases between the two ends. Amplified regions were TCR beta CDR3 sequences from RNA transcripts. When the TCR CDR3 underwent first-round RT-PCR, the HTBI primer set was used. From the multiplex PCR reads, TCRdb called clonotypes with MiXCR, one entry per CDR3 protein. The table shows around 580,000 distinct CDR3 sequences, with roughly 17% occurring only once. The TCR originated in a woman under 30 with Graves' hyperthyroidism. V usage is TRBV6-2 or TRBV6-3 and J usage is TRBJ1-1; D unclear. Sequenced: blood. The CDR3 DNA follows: TGTGCCAGCAGTTATCGGTGGGGGAACACTGAAGCTTTCTTT. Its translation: CASSYRWGNTEAFF.